This T cell receptor (beta chain) derives from a study of CD8+ T cells in alopecia areata. The treatment here: oral pan-JAK inhibitor, 5-10 mg twice daily. Extraction of RNA preceded its reverse transcription into cDNA, which served as the sequencing template. TCRdb's copy holds only in-frame clones and misses some; the assay was immunoSEQ multiplex PCR. The table records 150,000 to 200,000 clones, roughly 50% of them present only once. J lost 4 bases, V lost 6 bases, and 6 bases had no gene match. The CDR3 loop spans 15 amino acids. Per germline, CDR1 MNHEY and CDR2 SVGAGI. The J gene is TRBJ2-1, the V gene TRBV6-5; 10 bases agree with TRBD1. The sample here was CD8+ T cells sorted from blood, taken at week 24, from a patient treated with tofacitinib. This clonotype originated in a human donor with alopecia areata. The DNA for the CDR3 is TGTGCCAGCAGCGGCCGGGACAGGGGATACAATGAGCAGTTCTTC. Translating it yields CASSGRDRGYNEQFF.